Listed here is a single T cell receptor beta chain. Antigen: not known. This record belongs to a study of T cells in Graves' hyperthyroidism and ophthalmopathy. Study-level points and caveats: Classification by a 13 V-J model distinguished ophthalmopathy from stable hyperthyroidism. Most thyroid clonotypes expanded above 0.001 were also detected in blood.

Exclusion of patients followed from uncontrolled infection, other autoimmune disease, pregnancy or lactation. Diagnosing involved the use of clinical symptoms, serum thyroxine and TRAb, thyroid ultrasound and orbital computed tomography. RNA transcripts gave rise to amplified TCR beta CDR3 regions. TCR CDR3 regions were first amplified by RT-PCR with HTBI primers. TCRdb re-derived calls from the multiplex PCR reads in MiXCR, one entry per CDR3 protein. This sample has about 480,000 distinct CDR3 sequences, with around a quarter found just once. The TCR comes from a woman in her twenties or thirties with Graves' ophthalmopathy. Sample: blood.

In nucleotides, the CDR3 is TGTGCCAGCTCACCACGGACAGGGGGAGATCAGCCCCAGCATTTT. Encoded protein: CASSPRTGGDQPQHF. V usage is TRBV18 and J usage is TRBJ1-5; 10 bases agree with TRBD1. The CDR3 runs to 15 residues. With V trimmed by 1 base and J by 5 bases, 2 bases remained unmatched. From germline, CDR1 is KGHSH and CDR2 LQKENI.